Described below is a single T cell receptor beta chain sequence and its context. This sample was included in a study of blood T cell repertoires in COVID-19. This table comes from immunoSEQ multiplex PCR, and its TCRdb copy is limited to in-frame clones, with some not included. This sample carries some 83,000 clones, roughly 78% of them seen once, and the ten largest clones take 21%. V was shortened by 4 bases and J by 5 bases, with 8 bases between the two germline ends. The germline V gene encodes CDR1 SNHLY and CDR2 FYNNEI. The CDR3 length is 12 residues. This chain uses TRBV2 with TRBJ1-2, with a weak D call TRBD1 (5 bases). The sequenced material came from peripheral blood. The TCR sequence derives from a human donor in a cohort sampled during active COVID-19. CDR3 bases: TGTGCCAGCAGTGGGGGCCAATATGGCTACACCTTC. This gives the protein CASSGGQYGYTF.